This T cell receptor beta chain was sequenced in a study of CXCR3-negative and CXCR3-positive naive CD8 T cells. Across the study: Sequencing gave 120 million to 150 million TRB reads overall, about 1.5 +/- 0.3 million per library. Study observations and caveats: TCR interaction strength was inferred from TRB CDR3 physicochemistry, as CD5 matched across naive subsets. Both naive subsets showed comparably high diversity, and memory CD8+ cells showed much lower diversity.

Every subset of CD8+ T cells was sorted in triplicate at 300,000 or so cells each. UMI-labeled 5' RACE yielded the TRB cDNA libraries. With the 5' RACE reads reprocessed, TCRdb shows one record per CDR3 protein and no DNA. The sample data list around 45,000 distinct CDR3 sequences. Regarding this clonotype: Antigen: not known.

This clonotype was sampled from a human donor in good health. Some clones in this sample may be carry-over from other donors' samples. Sequencing was done on a sample of naive CXCR3- CD8+ T cells from blood. Sample subset: CD45RO-CCR7+CD27+CD95- naive CD8+ T cells lacking CXCR3 (TNR3-).

CDR3 loop: CASSLTRVQETQYF. The gene calls are TRBV28 and TRBJ2-5. The germline CDR1 and CDR2 sequences are MDHEN and SYDVKM. This CDR3 region has 14 residues. The full variable domain, its missing parts supplied by reference TRBV28 and TRBJ2-5, is DVKVTQSSRYLVKRTGEKVFLECVQDMDHENMFWYRQDPGLGLRLIYFSYDVKMKEKGDIPEGYSVSREKKERFSLILESASTNQTSMYLCASSLTRVQETQYFGPGTRLLVL.